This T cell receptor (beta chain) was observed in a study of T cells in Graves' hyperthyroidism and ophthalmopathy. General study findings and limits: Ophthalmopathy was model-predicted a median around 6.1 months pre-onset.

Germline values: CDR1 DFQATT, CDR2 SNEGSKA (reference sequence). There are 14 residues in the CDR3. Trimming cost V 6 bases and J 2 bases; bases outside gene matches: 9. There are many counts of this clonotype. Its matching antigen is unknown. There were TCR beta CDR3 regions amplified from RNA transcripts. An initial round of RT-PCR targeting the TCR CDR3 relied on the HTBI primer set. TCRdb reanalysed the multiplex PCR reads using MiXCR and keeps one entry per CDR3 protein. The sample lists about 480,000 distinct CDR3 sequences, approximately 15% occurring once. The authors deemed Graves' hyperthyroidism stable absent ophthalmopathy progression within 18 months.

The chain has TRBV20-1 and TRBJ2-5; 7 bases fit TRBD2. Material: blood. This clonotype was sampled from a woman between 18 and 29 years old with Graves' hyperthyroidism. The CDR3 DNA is TGCAGTGCGGGGGGACTATCGGGGCAAGAGACCCAGTACTTC. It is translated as CSAGGLSGQETQYF.